These T cell receptor beta chains were read from a single sample in a study of blood T cell repertoires in COVID-19. Produced via immunoSEQ multiplex PCR; TCRdb's table is partial and in-frame only. Of about 90,000 clones listed, around 92% were seen once; the top ten hold about 6.6%. Sequences were obtained from peripheral blood. These receptors all stem from a woman aged 60-70 years with active COVID-19. The CDR3 runs from the conserved cysteine through the conserved F or W. A D gene is named only where the DNA matches it firmly.

v_gene: TRBV6-5; j_gene: TRBJ2-7; d_gene: -; CDR3nt: TGTGCCAGCAGCCCGAACCTCCTACCCGACGAGCAGTACTTC; CDR3aa: CASSPNLLPDEQYF
v_gene: TRBV28; j_gene: TRBJ2-7; d_gene: TRBD2; CDR3nt: TGTGCCAGCACCCAGATTGGGGGGGGCTCCTACGAGCAGTACTTC; CDR3aa: CASTQIGGGSYEQYF
v_gene: TRBV7-2; j_gene: TRBJ1-5; d_gene: TRBD1; CDR3nt: TGTGCCAGCAGCTTAAGACAGGGGAGAGGGAGTCAGCCCCAGCATTTT; CDR3aa: CASSLRQGRGSQPQHF
v_gene: TRBV24-1; j_gene: TRBJ2-5; d_gene: -; CDR3nt: TGTGCCACCAGTGATCACAGGGTGCCAGAGACCCAGTACTTC; CDR3aa: CATSDHRVPETQYF
v_gene: TRBV4-1; j_gene: TRBJ2-1; d_gene: -; CDR3nt: TGCGCCAGCAGCCAAGAAGCCGCGTACTCCTACAATGAGCAGTTCTTC; CDR3aa: CASSQEAAYSYNEQFF
v_gene: TRBV19; j_gene: TRBJ1-6; d_gene: -; CDR3nt: TGTGCCAGTAGTTTCCCCGGGACACCGAATTCACCCCTCCACTTT; CDR3aa: CASSFPGTPNSPLHF
v_gene: TRBV2; j_gene: TRBJ1-6; d_gene: -; CDR3nt: TGTGCCACCATTCAGGGATCCATTTCATCACCCCTCCACTTT; CDR3aa: CATIQGSISSPLHF
v_gene: TRBV7-2; j_gene: TRBJ2-7; d_gene: -; CDR3nt: TGTGCCAGCAGCTTAGATAACGGTTACGAGCAGTACTTC; CDR3aa: CASSLDNGYEQYF
v_gene: TRBV19; j_gene: TRBJ1-1; d_gene: TRBD1; CDR3nt: TGTGCCAGCAAGGACAGGGGGTTGGAAGCTTTCTTT; CDR3aa: CASKDRGLEAFF
v_gene: TRBV5-1; j_gene: TRBJ2-3; d_gene: TRBD2; CDR3nt: TGCGCCAGCAGCTTGCAACTAGCGGGGCCGGGGACAGATACGCAGTATTTT; CDR3aa: CASSLQLAGPGTDTQYF